The sequence of this TCR beta chain was determined in a study of cytomegalovirus exposure and HLA in healthy donors. This PCR relied on a set of 60 Vbeta primers and 13 Jbeta primers. Clones were read by immunoSEQ multiplex PCR, and TCRdb kept only the in-frame ones, dropping some. The sample shows some 150,000 clones, about 81% of them seen only once. Germline CDR1 is MGHRA and CDR2 is YSYEKL. The CDR3 consists of 16 residues. J lost 0 bases, V lost 2 bases, and 5 bases had no gene match. Sequences were obtained from PBMCs. The chain combines TRBV4-1 with TRBJ1-1; 8 nucleotides match TRBD1. This clonotype originated in a woman aged 45-60 years in good health and CMV-seropositive. CDR3 residues: CASSQRQGYMNTEAFF. DNA of the CDR3: TGCGCCAGCAGCCAAAGACAGGGGTACATGAACACTGAAGCTTTCTTT.